The entry below describes one T cell receptor beta chain. V was cut by 0 bases and J by 5 bases, with 8 bases left in between. Germline V lookup: CDR1 SGHRS, CDR2 YFSETQ. The CDR3 is made up of 13 amino acids. The data stem from a study of Ad26.COV2.S vaccination and SARS-CoV-2 variants. Study-wide context: Participants got Ad26.COV2.S intramuscularly, once or twice 56 days apart.

Stated treatment: over 15 received Ad26.COV2.S at low or high dose, single or two shots; about 5 received placebo; per-sample allocation not given. At day 63 after the first vaccine or placebo injection, samples were drawn. Cohort 1b enrolled adults aged 18-55 years in Boston. Profiled with immunoSEQ multiplex PCR; TCRdb holds only in-frame clones, not every one. The table records around 420,000 clones, roughly 90% of them present only once. The chain is built from TRBV5-1 and TRBJ2-5, with D uncertain. The specimen comprised peripheral blood, sampled in a trial of Ad26.COV2.S vaccine versus placebo. The TCR originated in a person aged 18-65 years who received the Ad26.COV2.S COVID-19 vaccine or a placebo. In DNA, the CDR3 is TGCGCCAGCAGCTTGGAGGCGGTGGAGACCCAGTACTTC. Protein sequence: CASSLEAVETQYF. The complete variable domain, with remaining parts taken from reference TRBV5-1 and TRBJ2-5, reads KAGVTQTPRYLIKTRGQQVTLSCSPISGHRSVSWYQQTPGQGLQFLFEYFSETQRNKGNFPGRFSGRQFSNSRSEMNVSTLELGDSALYLCASSLEAVETQYFGPGTRLLVL.